This passage covers 22 T cell receptor beta chains from one sample sequenced in a study of blood T cell repertoires in COVID-19. Clones were read by immunoSEQ multiplex PCR, and TCRdb kept only the in-frame ones, dropping some. This table holds about 240,000 clones, around 86% found once. Sequencing was done on a sample of peripheral blood. Receptors originate from a man older than 75 with acute or convalescent COVID-19.

The CDR3 reads CASSGQRTNYGYTF. In nucleotides, the CDR3 is TGTGCCAGCAGTGGACAGCGAACTAACTATGGCTACACCTTC. This chain connects TRBV7-8 to TRBJ1-2; D is possibly TRBD1 (6 bases). The CDR3 has 14 residues. V lost 6 bases, J lost 0 bases, and 11 bases lay in between. Germline V gene data show CDR1 as SGHVS and CDR2 as FQNEAQ.

A word on this clone: This same CDR3 is encoded by further DNA sequences in the sample. V gene TRBV7-9 combines with J gene TRBJ1-2; possibly TRBD1 for D (5 bases). Germline assignment: CDR1 SEHNR and CDR2 FQNEAQ (reference sequence). The V end lost 1 base, the J end lost 2 bases, and 5 bases lay between the germline ends. CDR3 size: 13 residues. The CDR3 sequence is CASSLGQNYGYTF. CDR3 sequence (DNA): TGTGCCAGCAGCTTAGGACAGAACTATGGCTACACCTTC.

J is TRBJ1-5 and V is TRBV28; 9 positions agree with TRBD1. The length of the CDR3 is 18 residues. Trimming cost V 5 bases and J 4 bases; bases outside gene matches: 15. Germline assignment: CDR1 MDHEN and CDR2 SYDVKM. CDR3 in DNA: TGTGCCAGCAGTGCCTACAGGGGGCCCTATGTAAGTAATCAGCCCCAGCATTTT. Amino acids: CASSAYRGPYVSNQPQHF.

The rearrangement uses TRBV15 and TRBJ1-1; 7 bases fit TRBD1. V shed 0 bases and J 5 bases; nucleotides not matched to a gene: 6. Germline V gene lookup returns CDR1 LNHNV and CDR2 YYDKDF (reference sequence). This CDR3 is built from 15 residues. The CDR3 region has the DNA TGTGCCACCAGCAGAGATCAACGCAGGGGGACTGAAGCTTTCTTT. This gives the protein CATSRDQRRGTEAFF.

V is TRBV7-2 and J is TRBJ1-2; weak D call: TRBD1 (6 bases). The ends were cut back, 5 bases at V and 4 bases at J, with 20 bases in the middle. Germline V gene sequence: CDR1 SGHTA, CDR2 FQGNSA. The CDR3 spans 16 residues. The CDR3 sequence: CASSPPGGARFYGYTF. CDR3 bases: TGTGCCAGCAGCCCCCCTGGGGGGGCGCGATTCTATGGCTACACCTTC. Full variable domain (rest looked up from reference TRBV7-2 and TRBJ1-2): GAGVSQSPSNKVTEKGKDVELRCDPISGHTALYWYRQSLGQGLEFLIYFQGNSAPDKSGLPSDRFSAERTGGSVSTLTIQRTQQEDSAVYLCASSPPGGARFYGYTFGSGTRLTVV.

V and J are TRBV19 and TRBJ1-1, with 8 bases matching TRBD1. The CDR3 spans 13 residues. V dropped 3 bases and J dropped 4; count of bases not matched to a gene: 1. Looked up from germline, CDR1 is LNHDA and CDR2 is SQIVND (reference sequence). CDR3 coding DNA: TGTGCCAGTAGTATTGGGACAGGCACTGAAGCTTTCTTT. It yields the protein CASSIGTGTEAFF.

Written as DNA, the CDR3 is TGTGCCAGCAGTGCCGGGACAGGGGGCGTTACTTTGACCGAAGCTTTCTTT. It translates to CASSAGTGGVTLTEAFF. The chain carries TRBV5-4 and TRBJ1-1, with TRBD1 matching 12 bases. The CDR3 spans 17 residues. V lost 5 bases and J lost 8; bases outside the gene matches: 16. Germline CDR1 and CDR2: SGHNT and YYREEE (reference sequence).

The rearrangement uses TRBV7-8 and TRBJ1-1; the D gene is possibly TRBD1 (6 bases). Germline lookup yields CDR1 SGHVS and CDR2 FQNEAQ. The ends were cut back, 5 bases at V and 7 bases at J, with 14 bases in the middle. CDR3 length equals 13 residues. CDR3 sequence: CASSLAGEGEAFF. The CDR3 nucleotides are TGTGCCAGCAGCCTCGCAGGGGAGGGTGAAGCTTTCTTT.

V and J are TRBV2 and TRBJ2-7, with TRBD2 identical over 7 bases. The junction had 6 bases not matched to a gene; V was cut back by 3 bases and J by 1 base. The CDR3 totals 15 residues. CDR1 is SNHLY and CDR2 is FYNNEI in the germline V gene. CDR3 sequence: CASSDSTGGSYEQYF. The DNA for the CDR3 is TGTGCCAGCAGTGATTCGACCGGGGGGTCCTACGAGCAGTACTTC.

The rearrangement uses TRBV4-2 and TRBJ2-3, with D hard to call. Trimming removed 4 bases from V and 5 bases from J, with 16 bases in between. CDR1 is LGHNA, CDR2 YNFKEQ, per germline. The CDR3 is 15 amino acids. The CDR3 loop is CASSLEIGGGDTQYF. CDR3 DNA sequence: TGTGCCAGCAGCCTAGAGATAGGTGGCGGAGATACGCAGTATTTT.

The chain employs TRBV5-1 and TRBJ2-2, with D possibly TRBD2 on 5 matching bases. CDR3 length: 14 residues. The ends were cut back, 2 bases at V and 6 bases at J, with 11 bases in the middle. The germline CDR1 and CDR2 sequences are SGHRS and YFSETQ. CDR3 in amino acids: CASSLGGVAGELFF. The CDR3 nucleotides read TGCGCCAGCAGCTTAGGAGGCGTGGCCGGGGAGCTGTTTTTT.

In the case of this clone: This same CDR3 is encoded by further DNA sequences in the sample. This sequence joins TRBV2 and TRBJ2-1; tentatively, D is TRBD1 (5 bases). The CDR3 loop spans 12 amino acids. Germline lookup yields CDR1 SNHLY and CDR2 FYNNEI. Trimming cost V 5 bases and J 4 bases, with 6 bases left between them. The CDR3 spells CASSQGYNEQFF. DNA for the CDR3: TGTGCCAGCAGTCAGGGTTACAATGAGCAGTTCTTC.

V and J are TRBV5-4 and TRBJ2-5; weak D call: TRBD2 (5 bases). The CDR3 is made up of 14 amino acids. The germline gives CDR1 SGHNT, CDR2 YYREEE (reference sequence). V was cut by 6 bases and J by 3 bases, with 15 bases left in between. CDR3 in DNA: TGTGCCAGCACGCGTGGGAGCGCGGAAGAGACCCAGTACTTC. This encodes CASTRGSAEETQYF.

Of note for this clone: At one boundary the junction diverges from the germline segment, which might be a read error. This chain links TRBV7-7 with TRBJ2-2; a weak D match, TRBD2 (6 bases). Germline CDR1 SSHAT, CDR2 FNYEAQ (reference sequence). The CDR3 runs to 15 residues. This CDR3 reads CASSPRGANTGELFF. The CDR3 nucleotides are TGTGCTAGCAGCCCCCGCGGGGCGAACACCGGGGAGCTGTTTTTT.

This chain joins TRBV28 and TRBJ1-4; D remains unclear. Germline CDR1 is MDHEN and CDR2 is SYDVKM. V lost 8 bases and J lost 8, with 15 bases in between. The CDR3 runs 13 residues. DNA of the CDR3: TGTGCCAGCGCAAGAGGTCCATGGGAAAAACTGTTTTTT. Amino acids: CASARGPWEKLFF. The whole variable domain, remainder taken from reference TRBV28 and TRBJ1-4, is DVKVTQSSRYLVKRTGEKVFLECVQDMDHENMFWYRQDPGLGLRLIYFSYDVKMKEKGDIPEGYSVSREKKERFSLILESASTNQTSMYLCASARGPWEKLFFGSGTQLSVL.

This sequence joins TRBV28 and TRBJ1-5; TRBD1 matches at 7 bases. Trimming removed 8 bases from V and 4 bases from J; junction bases left unmatched: 5. This CDR3 is built from 13 residues. Germline V gene sequence: CDR1 MDHEN, CDR2 SYDVKM. The CDR3 sequence is CASLGTANQPQHF. The CDR3 region has the DNA TGTGCCAGCCTCGGGACAGCAAATCAGCCCCAGCATTTT.

The V call is TRBV7-9, the J call TRBJ1-2, with 7 bases fitting TRBD1. Losses at the gene ends were 1 base for V and 8 bases for J; bases not matched to a gene: 4. This CDR3 region has 13 residues. CDR1 is SEHNR, CDR2 FQNEAQ, per germline (reference sequence). This CDR3 is CASSLGQGNGYTF. CDR3 DNA: TGTGCCAGCAGCTTAGGACAGGGTAACGGCTACACCTTC.

J is TRBJ1-6 and V is TRBV6-2 or TRBV6-3; the D gene is possibly TRBD1 (5 bases). The CDR3 totals 15 residues. V lost 6 bases to trimming and J lost 14 bases, with 23 bases between them. CDR1 and CDR2 (germline): MNHEY, SVGEGT. CDR3 coding DNA: TGTGCCAGCAGCCTCTTCGGACAACTACCTATAGCCCTCCACTTT. Its protein product is CASSLFGQLPIALHF.

The CDR3 sequence is CASSRGGGSQETQYF. The CDR3 bases are TGTGCCAGCAGCAGAGGGGGGGGCTCCCAAGAGACCCAGTACTTC. The V call is TRBV5-6, the J call TRBJ2-5; D is possibly TRBD2 (7 bases). Germline V gene data show CDR1 as SGHDT and CDR2 as YYEEEE. This CDR3 region has 15 residues. The ends were cut back, 4 bases at V and 1 base at J, with 14 bases in the middle.

This clone was seen a single time. The rearrangement uses TRBV28 and TRBJ2-1; perhaps TRBD1 as D (5 bases). CDR1 and CDR2 from the germline V gene are MDHEN and SYDVKM. This CDR3 is built from 13 residues. V was cut by 2 bases and J by 5 bases, with 7 bases left in between. The CDR3 protein is CASSLDSHNEQFF. DNA of the CDR3: TGTGCCAGCAGTTTAGACAGTCACAATGAGCAGTTCTTC.

This chain connects TRBV10-2 to TRBJ2-7, with 9 bases identical to TRBD2. The junction had 3 bases not matched to a gene; V was cut back by 5 bases and J by 4 bases. The CDR3 loop spans 13 amino acids. Germline CDR1 WSHSY, CDR2 SAAADI. In DNA form, the CDR3 reads TGCGCCAGCAGTACCAGCGGGAGGTACGAGCAGTACTTC. This sequence encodes CASSTSGRYEQYF.

The chain has TRBV10-3 and TRBJ1-4; a possible D gene is TRBD1 (5 bases). Germline V gives CDR1 ENHRY, CDR2 SYGVKD. Trimming took off 8 bases at V and 5 bases at J, with 9 bases between the two ends. The CDR3 is made up of 12 amino acids. CDR3 DNA: TGTGCCATCGGGGCCTCAAATGAAAAACTGTTTTTT. Translated, it gives CAIGASNEKLFF.